This T cell receptor (beta chain) originates from a study of blood T cells in healthy people across ages. This clonotype was seen more than once but under ten times. Its antigen is as yet unknown. Study findings and constraints: No conclusive comparison of naive versus antigen-experienced cells was possible with unsorted PBMCs.

For the second PCR, which ran for roughly 6 to 12 cycles, a sample-barcoded 5' primer and a J-beta primer mix were used. TCRdb passed the 5' RACE reads through MiXCR, listing each CDR3 protein once. The sample records hundreds of thousands of distinct CDR3 sequences, approximately 21% being singletons. The CDR3 extends over 14 amino acids. Germline-derived CDR1 and CDR2 are DFQATT and SNEGSKA (reference sequence). V trimming: 6 bases; J trimming: 5 bases; junction bases outside the gene matches: 8. Peripheral blood samples of roughly 9.8 milliliters were drawn from each donor. The J gene is TRBJ2-1, the V gene TRBV20-1; 9 nucleotides line up with TRBD2. Sequenced sample: blood. The source is a man between 65 and 85 years old in good health. CDR3 nucleotide sequence: TGCAGTGCCAAGACCCGGACTAGCGACAATGAGCAGTTCTTC. This sequence encodes CSAKTRTSDNEQFF.